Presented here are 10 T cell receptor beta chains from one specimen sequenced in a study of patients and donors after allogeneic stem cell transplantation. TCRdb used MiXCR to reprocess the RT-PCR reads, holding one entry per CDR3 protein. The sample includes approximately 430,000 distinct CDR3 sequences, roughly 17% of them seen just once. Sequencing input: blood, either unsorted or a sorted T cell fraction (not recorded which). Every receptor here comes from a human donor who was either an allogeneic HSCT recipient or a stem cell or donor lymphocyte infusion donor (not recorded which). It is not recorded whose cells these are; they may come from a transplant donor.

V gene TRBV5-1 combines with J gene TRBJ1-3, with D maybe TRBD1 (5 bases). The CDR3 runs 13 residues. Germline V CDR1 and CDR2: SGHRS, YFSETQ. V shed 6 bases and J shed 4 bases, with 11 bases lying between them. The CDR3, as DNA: TGCGCCAGCACTACCGGGGACGGAAACACCATATATTTT. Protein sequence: CASTTGDGNTIYF.

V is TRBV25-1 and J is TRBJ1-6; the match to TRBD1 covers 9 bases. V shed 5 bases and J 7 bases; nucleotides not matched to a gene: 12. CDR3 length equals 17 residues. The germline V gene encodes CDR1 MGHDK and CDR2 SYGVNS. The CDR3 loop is CASSTPGAGTGNSPLHF. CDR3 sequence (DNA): TGTGCCAGCAGTACCCCGGGGGCCGGGACAGGGAATTCACCCCTCCACTTT. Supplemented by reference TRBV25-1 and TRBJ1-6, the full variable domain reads EADIYQTPRYLVIGTGKKITLECSQTMGHDKMYWYQQDPGMELHLIHYSYGVNSTEKGDLSSESTVSRIRTEHFPLTLESARPSHTSQYLCASSTPGAGTGNSPLHFGNGTRLTVT.

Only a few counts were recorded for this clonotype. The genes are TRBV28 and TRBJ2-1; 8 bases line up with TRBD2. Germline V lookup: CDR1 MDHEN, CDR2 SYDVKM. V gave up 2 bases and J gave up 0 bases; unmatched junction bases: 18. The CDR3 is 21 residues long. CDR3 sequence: CASSLPGLDPTSVVSYNEQFF. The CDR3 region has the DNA TGTGCCAGCAGTTTACCGGGACTAGACCCAACTAGCGTTGTCTCCTACAATGAGCAGTTCTTC.

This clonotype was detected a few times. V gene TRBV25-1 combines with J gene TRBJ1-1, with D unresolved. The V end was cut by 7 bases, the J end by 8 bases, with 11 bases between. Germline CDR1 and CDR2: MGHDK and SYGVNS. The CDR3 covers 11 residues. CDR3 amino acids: CASKEGAEAFF. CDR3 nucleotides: TGTGCCAGCAAGGAAGGCGCCGAAGCTTTCTTT.

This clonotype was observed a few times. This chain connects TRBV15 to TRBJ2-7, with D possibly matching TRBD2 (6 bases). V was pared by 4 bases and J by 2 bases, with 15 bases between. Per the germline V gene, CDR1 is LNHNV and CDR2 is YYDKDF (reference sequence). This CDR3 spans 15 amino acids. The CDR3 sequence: CATSTWGVGTYEQYF. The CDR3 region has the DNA TGTGCCACCAGCACCTGGGGGGTGGGGACCTACGAGCAGTACTTC.

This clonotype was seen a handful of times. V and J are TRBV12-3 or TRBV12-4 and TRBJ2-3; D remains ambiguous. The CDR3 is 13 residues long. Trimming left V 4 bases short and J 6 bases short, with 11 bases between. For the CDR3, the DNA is TGTGCCAGCAGTTCGACAAATTGGGATACGCAGTATTTT. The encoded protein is CASSSTNWDTQYF.

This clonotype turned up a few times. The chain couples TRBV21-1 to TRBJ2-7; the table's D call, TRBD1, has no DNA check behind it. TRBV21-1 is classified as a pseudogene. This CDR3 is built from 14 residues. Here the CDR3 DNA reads TGTGCCAGCATACCGGGACAGGGAAGTTACGAGCAGTACTTC. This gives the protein CASIPGQGSYEQYF.

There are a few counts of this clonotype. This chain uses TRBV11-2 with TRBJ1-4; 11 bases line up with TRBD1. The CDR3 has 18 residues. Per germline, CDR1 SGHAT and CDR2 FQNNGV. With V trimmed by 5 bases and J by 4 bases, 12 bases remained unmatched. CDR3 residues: CASSRSGTGGGGNEKLFF. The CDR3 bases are TGTGCCAGCAGCAGGTCCGGGACAGGGGGAGGCGGTAATGAAAAACTGTTTTTT.

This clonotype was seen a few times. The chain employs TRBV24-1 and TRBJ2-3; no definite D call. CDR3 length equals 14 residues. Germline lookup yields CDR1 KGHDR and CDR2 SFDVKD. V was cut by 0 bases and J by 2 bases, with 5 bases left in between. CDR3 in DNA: TGTGCCACCAGTGATTTGATCGCCACAGATACGCAGTATTTT. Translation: CATSDLIATDTQYF.

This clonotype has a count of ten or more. CDR3 nucleotides: TGTGCCAGCTCACCCGGGACACACAATAATTCACCCCTCCACTTT. This gives the protein CASSPGTHNNSPLHF. This chain connects TRBV18 to TRBJ1-6; D may be TRBD1 (6 bases). This CDR3 has 15 residues. With 3 bases removed from V and 5 bases from J, the gap between germline ends came to 11 bases. CDR1 and CDR2 (germline): KGHSH, LQKENI.